This T cell receptor (beta chain) was sequenced in a study of T cell repertoires in cytomegalovirus infection (dated by TCRdb to about 2019). Context from the whole study: Because public TCR beta signatures pointed to carriage of CMV infection together with the matching HLA type, the HLA type of each donor mattered for the analysis. Study-level results and caveats: The ex vivo response was dominated by HLA-C-restricted CMV-specific TCR beta clonotypes, which also provided the single most frequent clonotype in two of eight donors. Carriers of CMV infection plus the relevant HLA type were discriminated by the cumulative frequency of public TCR beta family members in the study cohort and in an independent 352-donor cohort.

The reads were generated on an Illumina HiSeq 1500. TCRdb reanalyzed the raw reads on its own, using fastp at Q25 for trimming and MiXCR for clone calling, and kept in-frame beta chains. One record per CDR3 amino acid sequence lists the most common genes and DNA. The sample table records 630,000 or so distinct CDR3 sequences; roughly 26% of these occur just once. The ten largest clones represent 8% of the sample. This clonotype was detected many times. Its antigen specificity is not known. Base qualities were left out, and no much larger clone turns up one base away. Via the germline V gene, CDR1 is SGHDN and CDR2 FVKESK. Germline trimming amounts to 8 bases on V and 1 base on J, with 1 as the count of junction bases outside the gene matches. The CDR3 measures 13 amino acids from cysteine to phenylalanine. The read is trimmed to its CDR3 DNA, 39 bases read in frame from base 1.

The chain joins TRBV14 to TRBJ2-2, with 7 junctional bases fitting TRBD1. This receptor was taken from a human donor in good health (CMV status not recorded). Some clones in this sample may be carry-over from other donors' samples. Sample: CD8+ T cells from PBMCs. The CDR3 in this case is CASGQVNTGELFF. The sequence in DNA is TGTGCCAGCGGACAGGTGAACACCGGGGAGCTGTTTTTT.